This T cell receptor (beta chain) was obtained from a study of glioma-infiltrating T cells. Findings and limits, study-wide: Gliomas, especially low-grade, showed above-expected tissue-blood divergence; non-neoplastic patients showed below.

Turning to this clonotype: As yet, its antigen is unknown. No DNA is shown, since the ends of the CDR3 on it are uncertain; the CDR3 is the one TCRdb lists.

TCR alpha and beta CDR3 regions were amplified from RNA using iRepertoire nested multiplex PCR. For one-step reverse transcription and amplification, about 90-400 ng of tissue mRNA or PBMC total RNA was used. TCRdb passed the multiplex PCR reads through MiXCR, listing each CDR3 protein once. The sample includes roughly 120,000 distinct CDR3 sequences, less than 30% seen only once; the top ten take 35%. The CDR3 spans 14 residues, counting both ends. Germline CDR1 and CDR2: SGDLS and YYNGEE. What was sequenced was glioma tissue, nonneoplastic brain tissue, or PBMCs (not recorded which). This TCR was recovered from a human donor with low-grade glioma or glioblastoma, undergoing nonglioma brain surgery, or in good health (not recorded which). The J gene is TRBJ2-3, the V gene TRBV9. This CDR3 is CASSVAQGADTKYF.